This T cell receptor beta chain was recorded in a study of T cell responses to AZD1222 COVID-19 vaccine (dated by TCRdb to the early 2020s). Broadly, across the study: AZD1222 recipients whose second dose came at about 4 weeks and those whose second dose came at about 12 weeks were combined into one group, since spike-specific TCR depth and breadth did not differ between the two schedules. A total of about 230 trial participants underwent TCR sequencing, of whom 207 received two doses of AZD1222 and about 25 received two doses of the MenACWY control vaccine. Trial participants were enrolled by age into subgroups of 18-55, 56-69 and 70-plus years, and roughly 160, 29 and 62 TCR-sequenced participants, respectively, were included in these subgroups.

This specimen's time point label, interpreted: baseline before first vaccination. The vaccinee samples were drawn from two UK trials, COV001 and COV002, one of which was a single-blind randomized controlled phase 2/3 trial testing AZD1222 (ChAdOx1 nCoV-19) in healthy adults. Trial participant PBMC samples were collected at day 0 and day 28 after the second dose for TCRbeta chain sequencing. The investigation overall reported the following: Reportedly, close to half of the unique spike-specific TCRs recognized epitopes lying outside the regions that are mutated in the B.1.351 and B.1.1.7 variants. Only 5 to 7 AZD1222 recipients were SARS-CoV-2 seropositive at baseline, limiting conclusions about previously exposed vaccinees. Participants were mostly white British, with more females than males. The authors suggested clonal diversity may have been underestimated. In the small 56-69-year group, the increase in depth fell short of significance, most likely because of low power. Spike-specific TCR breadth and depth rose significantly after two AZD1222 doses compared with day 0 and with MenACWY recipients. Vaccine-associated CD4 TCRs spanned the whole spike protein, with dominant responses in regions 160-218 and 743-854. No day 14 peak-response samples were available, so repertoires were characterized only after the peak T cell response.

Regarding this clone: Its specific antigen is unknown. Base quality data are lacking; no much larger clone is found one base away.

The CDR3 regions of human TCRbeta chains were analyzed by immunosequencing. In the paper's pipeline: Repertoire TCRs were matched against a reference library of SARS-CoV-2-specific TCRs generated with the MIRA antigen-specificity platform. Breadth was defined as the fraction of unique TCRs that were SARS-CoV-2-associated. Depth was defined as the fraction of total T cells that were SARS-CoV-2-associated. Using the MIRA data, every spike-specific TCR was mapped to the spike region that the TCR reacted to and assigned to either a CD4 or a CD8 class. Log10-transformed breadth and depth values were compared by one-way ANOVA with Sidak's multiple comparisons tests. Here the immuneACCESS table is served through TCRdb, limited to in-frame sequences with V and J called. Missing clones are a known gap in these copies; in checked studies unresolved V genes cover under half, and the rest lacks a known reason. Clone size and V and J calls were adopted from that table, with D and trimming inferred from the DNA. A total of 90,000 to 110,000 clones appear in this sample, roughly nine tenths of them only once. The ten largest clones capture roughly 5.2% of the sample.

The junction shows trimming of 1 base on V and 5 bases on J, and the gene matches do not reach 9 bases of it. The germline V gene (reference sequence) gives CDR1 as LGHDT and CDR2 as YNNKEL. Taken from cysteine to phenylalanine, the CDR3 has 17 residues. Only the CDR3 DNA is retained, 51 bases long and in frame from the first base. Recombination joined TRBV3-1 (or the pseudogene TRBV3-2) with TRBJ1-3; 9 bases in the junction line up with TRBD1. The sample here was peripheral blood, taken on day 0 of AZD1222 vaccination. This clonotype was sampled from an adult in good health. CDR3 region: CASSQVGGTGWRNTIYF. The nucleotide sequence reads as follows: TGTGCCAGCAGCCAAGTAGGCGGGACAGGGTGGAGAAACACCATATATTTT.